This T cell receptor (beta chain) was captured by sequencing in a study of patients and donors after allogeneic stem cell transplantation. With 8 bases removed from V and 5 bases from J, the gap between germline ends came to 16 bases. The germline V gene encodes CDR1 MNHEY and CDR2 SMNVEV (reference sequence). CDR3 length: 13 residues. TCRdb independently ran MiXCR on the RT-PCR reads; one entry per CDR3 protein. The data contain about 40,000 distinct CDR3 sequences, roughly 29% of them singletons. V gene TRBV27 combines with J gene TRBJ2-7; D perhaps matches TRBD2 (6 bases). The sequencing input was blood, either unsorted or a sorted T cell fraction (not recorded which). The source is a human donor who was either an allogeneic HSCT recipient or a stem cell or donor lymphocyte infusion donor (not recorded which). It is not recorded whose cells these are; they may come from a transplant donor. This chain's CDR3 is CASRLDYVNEQYF. The CDR3 nucleotides read TGTGCCAGCCGACTAGATTATGTCAACGAGCAGTACTTC.